The clone carrying this TCR beta chain was detected a few times. As yet, its antigen is unknown. TCRdb fed the RT-PCR reads into MiXCR, producing one record per CDR3 protein. There are approximately 730,000 distinct CDR3 sequences in the sample; around 14% occur only once, and around 6.5% lies in the top ten. The ends lost 7 bases at V and 5 bases at J; junction bases unmatched: 8. The CDR3 contains 14 residues. This sample was taken from a study of response to subunit inactivated influenza vaccine. Notes on the study in general: The authors proposed limited new T cell recruitment per seasonal influenza vaccination.

This sequence originates from a man aged 50 to 60 who received an inactivated influenza vaccine. Specimen: PBMCs from blood, collected less than 15 days before vaccination. This chain links TRBV12-3 or TRBV12-4 with TRBJ1-1, with 9 bases lining up with TRBD1. The CDR3 coding sequence is TGTGCCAGCATTCAGACAGGGGGACGGACTGAAGCTTTCTTT. Translation gives CASIQTGGRTEAFF.